The text below deals with one T cell receptor (beta chain). One junction end disagrees with the germline gene, perhaps due to a read error. TCRdb independently ran MiXCR on the PCR reads; one entry per CDR3 protein. The profile shows some 12,000 distinct CDR3 sequences, around half of them singletons. This specimen belongs to a study of CD4 and CD8 cells across lung adenocarcinoma regions. The CDR3 totals 16 residues. Germline-derived CDR1 and CDR2 are MNHEY and SVGAGI. Source material: CD8+ T cells from the margin of a lung tumor. This receptor was taken from a female donor with lung adenocarcinoma. The CD4 and CD8 labels of this study may be unreliable. V and J are TRBV6-5 and TRBJ2-3; D is perhaps TRBD1 or TRBD2 (5 bases each). CDR3 sequence reads: CASSFSGSGHKDMQYF. The CDR3 DNA follows: TGTGCCAGCAGCTTCTCGGGGAGCGGACACAAAGATATGCAGTATTTT.